The 29 T cell receptor beta chains below all came from one sample that was sequenced in a study of blood T cell repertoires in COVID-19 (dated by TCRdb to the early 2020s). Library preparation employed the immunoSEQ multiplex PCR assay. TCRdb took this table from immuneACCESS and kept in-frame rearrangements with V and J called. Such tables lack part of the clones; where checked against another copy, unresolved V genes explain under half of the gap, and the rest is unexplained. A total of 39,000 or so clones appear in this sample, 81% of them only once. The top ten clones comprise 39% of the sample. The sequenced sample consisted of peripheral blood. Receptors were obtained from a man aged 40-55 years with active or convalescent COVID-19.

This clone has only a few counts. The chain is built from TRBV19 and TRBJ2-1, with TRBD2 matching over 13 bases. The junction had 8 bases not matched to a gene; V was cut back by 7 bases and J by 2 bases. Germline V CDR1 and CDR2: LNHDA, SQIVND (reference sequence). This CDR3 has 17 residues. CDR3 DNA: TGTGCCAGTAATCCGGGACTAGCGGGAAACGCCTACAATGAGCAGTTCTTC. It specifies CASNPGLAGNAYNEQFF.

The chain recombines TRBV7-2 with TRBJ2-3, with a tentative D call TRBD1 (6 bases). CDR1 and CDR2 (germline): SGHTA, FQGNSA. V gave up 3 bases and J gave up 1 base, with 11 bases separating them. The CDR3 spans 15 residues. The CDR3: CASSFTGLGTDTQYF. CDR3 DNA sequence: TGTGCCAGCAGCTTTACAGGGTTGGGCACAGATACGCAGTATTTT.

This clone was seen a single time. The chain recombines TRBV5-1 with TRBJ2-7, with 11 nucleotides matching TRBD2. The CDR3 length is 16 residues. Germline CDR1 reads SGHRS; CDR2 reads YFSETQ. V dropped 3 bases and J dropped 4; count of bases not matched to a gene: 9. The CDR3 here is CASSSSTSGTYYEQYF. The CDR3 nucleotides are TGCGCCAGCAGCTCGTCGACTAGCGGGACCTATTACGAGCAGTACTTC.

The chain employs TRBV10-3 and TRBJ1-1, with D perhaps TRBD1 (5 bases). The CDR3 contains 16 residues. Trimming took 0 bases from V and 6 from J, leaving 17 bases between them. Germline V CDR1 and CDR2: ENHRY, SYGVKD. The CDR3 spells CAISESSGGSGAEAFF. CDR3 in DNA: TGTGCCATCAGTGAGTCGAGCGGGGGTAGTGGGGCTGAAGCTTTCTTT.

V and J are TRBV5-4 and TRBJ1-3; D perhaps matches TRBD1 (5 bases). V shed 5 bases and J shed 0 bases, with 15 bases lying between them. The germline gives CDR1 SGHNT, CDR2 YYREEE (reference sequence). This CDR3 comprises 16 residues. The CDR3 loop reads CASSPGQGLSGNTIYF. CDR3 bases: TGTGCCAGCAGTCCGGGGCAGGGACTCTCTGGAAACACCATATATTTT.

This clone showed up just a few times. This chain connects TRBV6-5 to TRBJ2-2, with D maybe TRBD1 (5 bases). The germline V and J ends were trimmed by 0 bases and 6 bases, with 11 bases remaining between them. Germline V gives CDR1 MNHEY, CDR2 SVGAGI. The length of the CDR3 is 15 residues. The chain's CDR3 is CASSYSLGAAGELFF. In DNA, the CDR3 is TGTGCCAGCAGTTACTCTTTAGGGGCGGCCGGGGAGCTGTTTTTT.

The gene calls are TRBV15 and TRBJ2-1; 7 bases fit TRBD2. Germline CDR1 and CDR2: LNHNV and YYDKDF (reference sequence). The CDR3 is 15 amino acids. V dropped 1 base and J dropped 2; count of bases not matched to a gene: 2. The CDR3 spells CATSRAAGAYNEQFF. The CDR3 DNA follows: TGTGCCACCAGCAGAGCGGCGGGAGCCTACAATGAGCAGTTCTTC.

This rearrangement joins TRBV19 to TRBJ2-1; TRBD1 might be the D (6 bases). Trimming pared 7 bases from V and 7 bases from J, leaving 11 bases between. In germline, CDR1 is LNHDA, CDR2 SQIVND (reference sequence). The CDR3 sequence is 12 residues long. CDR3 protein: CASTTGLNEQFF. CDR3 DNA: TGTGCCAGTACAACAGGGTTGAATGAGCAGTTCTTC.

V and J are TRBV15 and TRBJ2-2; no clear D. The germline V gene encodes CDR1 LNHNV and CDR2 YYDKDF (reference sequence). The CDR3 extends over 14 amino acids. The V and J ends lost 0 bases and 8 bases respectively, with 10 bases between them. The CDR3 DNA reads TGTGCCACCAGCAGAGACGTCTTTTTAGGGGAGCTGTTTTTT. The encoded protein is CATSRDVFLGELFF.

This chain uses TRBV7-2 with TRBJ2-1, with 13 bases matching TRBD2. The CDR3 is made up of 16 amino acids. Per the germline V gene, CDR1 is SGHTA and CDR2 is FQGNSA. V trimming: 4 bases; J trimming: 5 bases; junction bases outside the gene matches: 5. The CDR3 DNA sequence: TGTGCCAGCAGCTACGGACTAGCGGGGGATCACAATGAGCAGTTCTTC. It specifies CASSYGLAGDHNEQFF.

The V gene is TRBV2, the J gene TRBJ2-1; D possibly corresponds to TRBD2 (5 bases). This CDR3 is built from 13 residues. Trimming cost V 6 bases and J 2 bases, with 8 bases left between them. Germline-derived CDR1 and CDR2 are SNHLY and FYNNEI. CDR3 protein: CASRAEAYNEQFF. Written as DNA, the CDR3 is TGTGCCAGCAGAGCGGAGGCCTACAATGAGCAGTTCTTC.

V usage is TRBV6-6 and J usage is TRBJ2-7; TRBD2 agrees at 8 bases. Germline V CDR1 and CDR2: MNHNY, SVGAGI (reference sequence). The CDR3 contains 14 residues. The V segment lost 1 base and the J segment 5 bases; nucleotides outside the gene matches: 4. Here the CDR3 DNA reads TGTGCCAGCAGTTACTTAGCGGGACGGGACGAGCAGTACTTC. This sequence encodes CASSYLAGRDEQYF.

The chain carries TRBV6-6 and TRBJ2-2, with TRBD2 matching 8 bases. With V trimmed by 6 bases and J by 5 bases, 8 bases remained unmatched. The CDR3 contains 15 residues. CDR1 MNHNY and CDR2 SVGAGI come from the germline V gene (reference sequence). Here the CDR3 reads CASSPGTRRTGELFF. Written as DNA, the CDR3 is TGTGCCAGCAGCCCCGGGACTAGAAGGACCGGGGAGCTGTTTTTT.

This sequence joins TRBV7-2 and TRBJ2-7; 8 bases fit TRBD1. The germline V gene encodes CDR1 SGHTA and CDR2 FQGNSA. The CDR3 totals 15 residues. V lost 1 base, J lost 0 bases, and 2 bases stayed unmatched. The CDR3 nucleotides are TGTGCCAGCAGCTTAGGGGGACAGGTCTCCTACGAGCAGTACTTC. Protein product: CASSLGGQVSYEQYF.

The CDR3 region is CSASASGYQETQYF. The CDR3 DNA sequence: TGCAGTGCTAGTGCAAGCGGTTACCAAGAGACCCAGTACTTC. The V and J genes are TRBV20-1 and TRBJ2-5, with D possibly TRBD2 on 5 matching bases. Germline V CDR1 and CDR2: DFQATT, SNEGSKA (reference sequence). The CDR3 is made up of 14 amino acids. The ends were cut back, 3 bases at V and 0 bases at J, with 11 bases in the middle.

A few counts support this clone. The rearrangement joins TRBV4-1 to TRBJ1-4; the D gene is possibly TRBD1 (6 bases). In germline, CDR1 is MGHRA, CDR2 YSYEKL. Trimming removed 0 bases at V and 12 bases at J, with 11 bases between. The CDR3 extends over 13 amino acids. The CDR3 DNA reads TGCGCCAGCAGCCAAGATCCCAGGACAGAACTGTTTTTT. Translation: CASSQDPRTELFF.

This chain links TRBV7-6 with TRBJ2-1; a possible D gene is TRBD2 (6 bases). Germline CDR1 is SGHVS and CDR2 is FNYEAQ. CDR3 length: 16 amino acids. The V end was cut by 5 bases, the J end by 0 bases, with 14 bases between. CDR3 bases: TGTGCCAGCAGCAGGGACGCGGGAAGCTCCTACAATGAGCAGTTCTTC. It translates to CASSRDAGSSYNEQFF.

This chain uses TRBV12-3 or TRBV12-4 with TRBJ1-6; D remains ambiguous. The CDR3 runs 13 residues. The germline V and J ends were trimmed by 6 bases and 7 bases, with 10 bases remaining between them. DNA of the CDR3: TGTGCCAGCAGGAACAGTGGCAATTCACCCCTCCACTTT. Protein product: CASRNSGNSPLHF.

J is TRBJ2-5 and V is TRBV7-9, with 8 bases lining up with TRBD1. Losses at the gene ends were 5 bases for V and 2 bases for J; bases not matched to a gene: 4. CDR1 and CDR2 from the germline V gene are SEHNR and FQNEAQ (reference sequence). The CDR3 length is 14 residues. The CDR3 DNA reads TGTGCCAGCAGCGTCAACAGGGGGCAAGAGACCCAGTACTTC. Its translation: CASSVNRGQETQYF.

V is TRBV4-1 and J is TRBJ2-3; D is perhaps TRBD2 (6 bases). Germline V gene lookup returns CDR1 MGHRA and CDR2 YSYEKL. The V end lost 3 bases, the J end lost 6 bases, and 19 bases lay between the germline ends. The CDR3 extends over 16 amino acids. The CDR3, as DNA: TGCGCCAGCAGCCAGGACTACCCCCTAGGGTGGGATACGCAGTATTTT. Encoded protein: CASSQDYPLGWDTQYF.

The chain employs TRBV11-3 and TRBJ1-1; possibly TRBD1 for D (5 bases). Trimming stripped 5 bases from V and 4 bases from J, with 11 bases between. Germline V gene data show CDR1 as SGHNT and CDR2 as YENEEA. The CDR3 totals 13 residues. The CDR3 reads CASSVVGGTEAFF. In DNA form, the CDR3 reads TGTGCCAGCAGCGTGGTGGGGGGCACTGAAGCTTTCTTT.

This chain connects TRBV16 to TRBJ1-2; D is unresolved. Germline V CDR1 and CDR2: KGHSY, FQNENV. The CDR3 sequence is 15 residues long. Trimming cost V 4 bases and J 3 bases, with 15 bases left between them. CDR3 DNA: TGTGCCAGCAGCCCCAACCTAGCCGCGGACTATGGCTACACCTTC. Its translation: CASSPNLAADYGYTF.

This clone was seen a handful of times. The chain joins TRBV15 to TRBJ1-5; weak D call: TRBD1 (5 bases). The germline gives CDR1 LNHNV, CDR2 YYDKDF (reference sequence). With 5 bases removed from V and 8 bases from J, the gap between germline ends came to 13 bases. This CDR3 is built from 13 residues. CDR3 DNA: TGTGCCACCAGCGGCAGGGTTTGGGAGCCCCAGCATTTT. This sequence encodes CATSGRVWEPQHF.

Only one count was recorded for this clone. This sequence joins TRBV5-1 and TRBJ2-3, with D possibly matching TRBD2 (6 bases). CDR1 and CDR2 from the germline V gene are SGHRS and YFSETQ. Between the trimmed V and J ends, which lost 6 bases and 5 bases, there was a span of 16 bases. CDR3 size: 14 residues. The CDR3 is CASTPLAGGDTQYF. The CDR3 nucleotides are TGCGCCAGCACCCCCCTGGCCGGGGGAGATACGCAGTATTTT.

The chain employs TRBV11-3 and TRBJ1-5; D possibly corresponds to TRBD1 (6 bases). Trimming took off 1 base at V and 3 bases at J, with 16 bases between the two ends. The CDR3 is 17 amino acids. The germline CDR1 and CDR2 sequences are SGHNT and YENEEA. The CDR3 protein is CASSLVGNSGVNQPQHF. CDR3 coding DNA: TGTGCCAGCAGCTTAGTAGGGAATTCAGGGGTCAATCAGCCCCAGCATTTT.

This chain links TRBV29-1 with TRBJ1-2; 7 bases agree with TRBD1. In germline, CDR1 is SQVTM, CDR2 ANQGSEA. This CDR3 is built from 13 residues. Germline trimming cut 6 bases from V and 8 bases from J; bases unmatched to any gene: 12. The chain's CDR3 is CSVATDRVGGYTF. As DNA, the CDR3 is TGCAGCGTCGCGACCGACAGGGTTGGGGGCTACACCTTC. Variable domain in full (rest from reference TRBV29-1 and TRBJ1-2): SAVISQKPSRDICQRGTSLTIQCQVDSQVTMMFWYRQQPGQSLTLIATANQGSEATYESGFVIDKFPISRPNLTFSTLTVSNMSPEDSSIYLCSVATDRVGGYTFGSGTRLTVV.

The gene calls are TRBV2 and TRBJ2-3, with 11 bases lining up with TRBD1. The germline CDR1 and CDR2 sequences are SNHLY and FYNNEI. V was clipped by 5 bases and J by 9 bases; unmatched bases: 4. The CDR3 is made up of 13 amino acids. DNA for the CDR3: TGTGCCAGCAGTACGGGACAGGGGGGAACGCAGTATTTT. Residues: CASSTGQGGTQYF.

V gene TRBV25-1 combines with J gene TRBJ1-2; no firm D call. Germline values: CDR1 MGHDK, CDR2 SYGVNS. The CDR3 covers 15 residues. V lost 3 bases and J 2 bases, leaving 13 bases between the germline ends. For the CDR3, the DNA is TGTGCCAGCAGTGATATTGGGCCTATCAACTATGGCTACACCTTC. Its translation is CASSDIGPINYGYTF.

J is TRBJ1-3 and V is TRBV18; the D gene is possibly TRBD1 (5 bases). The length of the CDR3 is 16 residues. V was pared by 3 bases and J by 0 bases, with 12 bases between. Germline-derived CDR1 and CDR2 are KGHSH and LQKENI. The CDR3: CASSPTGGSSGNTIYF. The CDR3 nucleotides are TGTGCCAGCTCACCGACCGGGGGAAGCTCTGGAAACACCATATATTTT.